The clone carrying this TCR beta chain was seen a handful of times. What it binds is unknown. Trimming removed 2 bases at V and 5 bases at J, with 15 bases between. Germline-derived CDR1 and CDR2 are LGHNA and YSLEER. The CDR3 extends over 15 amino acids. Profiled with immunoSEQ multiplex PCR; TCRdb holds only in-frame clones, not every one. This sample has 100,000 to 120,000 clones; 82% occur once, and the top ten carry around 5%. The data are from a study of T cell responses to AZD1222 COVID-19 vaccine. Study-level information: Second-dose timings of about 4 or about 12 weeks were pooled. Study results and limitations: Repertoire samples came only from after the peak T cell response. Reports indicate that nearly half of spike-specific TCRs are directed at unmutated variant regions.

The TCR sequence derives from an adult in good health. V usage is TRBV4-3 and J usage is TRBJ1-1; D is possibly TRBD1 (5 bases). Here the sequenced sample was peripheral blood, taken on day 0 of AZD1222 vaccination. CDR3 protein: CASSQTLGGGTEAFF. The CDR3 DNA follows: TGCGCCAGCAGCCAAACCCTGGGCGGGGGGACTGAAGCTTTCTTT.